Described below is a single T cell receptor (beta chain) sequence and its context. Its target is not known. Assay used: immunoSEQ multiplex PCR; TCRdb lists only in-frame clones, some missing. The sample has 65,000 to 80,000 clones; about 89% are singletons. The data belong to a study of OX40 agonist ivuxolimab in advanced cancers. Study overall: A mean age of roughly 66 years, range roughly 23 to 85, was recorded, and more than 80% were male. Broader study findings: Normalized T-cell clonal expansion was also low in some nonresponders.

The material was CD4+ or CD8+ T cells sorted from blood, obtained in a trial of the OX40 agonist ivuxolimab. This TCR was sampled from an adult with an advanced solid tumor such as melanoma, head and neck, liver or kidney cancer.

The CDR3 is CASSLVMVGFTDTQYF. CDR3 coding DNA: TGTGCCAGCAGCTTAGTTATGGTTGGGTTCACAGATACGCAGTATTTT. The gene calls are TRBV7-9 and TRBJ2-3; D is uncertain. Trimming left V 1 base short and J 2 bases short, with 13 bases between. Looked up from germline, CDR1 is SEHNR and CDR2 is FQNEAQ (reference sequence). The CDR3 is 16 amino acids.